The present entry profiles one T cell receptor (beta chain) with its context. The target antigen is unknown. Trimming removed 7 bases at V and 3 bases at J, with 13 bases between. Germline V gene data show CDR1 as SGHAT and CDR2 as FQDESV (reference sequence). The CDR3 spans 13 residues. PCR involved 60 Vbeta and 13 Jbeta primers. Assay: immunoSEQ multiplex PCR; the TCRdb copy retains only in-frame clones and omits some. Its clone listing holds over 75,000 clones. This specimen belongs to a study of cytomegalovirus exposure and HLA in healthy donors. Findings and caveats of the study: With further analysis later on, most CMV-associated TCR beta chains appeared HLA-restricted. Being productive about 87% or about 30% of the time was typical of most TCR beta V segments in an earlier analysis. Researchers reported in a later analysis that a missense DCLRE1C variant was tied to TCR beta V- and J-gene trimming. At a 0.05 false discovery rate, a later analysis found about 17,000 TCR beta sequences to be associated with HLA alleles.

The chain recombines TRBV11-1 with TRBJ2-7; possibly TRBD2 for D (6 bases). Sequenced input: PBMCs. The origin of this receptor is a girl aged 10 to 17 in good health and CMV-seropositive. CDR3 in DNA: TGTGCCAGCAAATTGGGAGGACACTACGAGCAGTACTTC. This sequence encodes CASKLGGHYEQYF.